The 4 T cell receptor beta chains given below trace back to one sample, sequenced in a study of blood T cells in healthy people across ages. Primed by a sample-barcoded 5' primer and a J-beta primer mix, a second PCR proceeded for about 7 to 11 cycles. TCRdb independently ran MiXCR on the 5' RACE reads; one entry per CDR3 protein. The sample consists of 1.5 million to 2 million distinct CDR3 sequences, roughly 30% of them appearing once. What was sequenced was blood. These receptor sequences come from a woman younger than 45 in good health.

A few counts support this clonotype. This chain connects TRBV7-2 to TRBJ1-1; no clear D. Per germline, CDR1 SGHTA and CDR2 FQGNSA. The CDR3 covers 14 residues. Trimming took off 3 bases at V and 6 bases at J, with 14 bases between the two ends. Here the CDR3 reads CASSFLGATSEAFF. CDR3 coding DNA: TGTGCCAGCAGCTTCTTGGGCGCGACATCTGAAGCTTTCTTT.

This clonotype was seen ten or more times. The chain carries TRBV6-2 or TRBV6-3 and TRBJ2-1; D is undetermined. Trimming took off 0 bases at V and 7 bases at J, with 16 bases between the two ends. Germline values: CDR1 MNHEY, CDR2 SVGEGT. The CDR3 is made up of 16 amino acids. Written as DNA, the CDR3 is TGTGCCAGCAGTTACTCCGTAGGGCCGTTGGGGAATGAGCAGTTCTTC. Translated: CASSYSVGPLGNEQFF.

This chain's CDR3 is CSVRTADSGANVLTF. The CDR3 coding sequence is TGCAGCGTTAGGACAGCCGACTCTGGGGCCAACGTCCTGACTTTC. The J gene is TRBJ2-6, the V gene TRBV29-1; the D gene is possibly TRBD1 (6 bases). This CDR3 has 15 residues. CDR1 is SQVTM and CDR2 is ANQGSEA in the germline V gene. V lost 5 bases and J 0 bases, leaving 11 bases between the germline ends.

The chain links TRBV7-2 to TRBJ2-1, with D uncertain. The CDR3 is 11 residues long. Trimming left V 3 bases short and J 8 bases short, with 5 bases between. Per germline, CDR1 SGHTA and CDR2 FQGNSA. The CDR3 reads CASSFWYEQFF. CDR3 coding DNA: TGTGCCAGCAGCTTCTGGTATGAGCAGTTCTTC.